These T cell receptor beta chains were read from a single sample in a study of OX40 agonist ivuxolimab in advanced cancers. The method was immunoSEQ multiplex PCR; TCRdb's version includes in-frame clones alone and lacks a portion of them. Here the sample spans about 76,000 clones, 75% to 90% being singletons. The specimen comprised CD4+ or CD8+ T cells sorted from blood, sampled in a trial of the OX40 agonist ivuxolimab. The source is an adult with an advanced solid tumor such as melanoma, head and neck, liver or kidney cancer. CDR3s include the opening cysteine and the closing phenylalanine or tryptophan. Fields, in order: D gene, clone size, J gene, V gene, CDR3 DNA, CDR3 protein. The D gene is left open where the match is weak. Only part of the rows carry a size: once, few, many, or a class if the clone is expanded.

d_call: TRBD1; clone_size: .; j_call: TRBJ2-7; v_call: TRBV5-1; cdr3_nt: TGCGCCAGCAGCCCGGGACAGGGCGGGTCCTACGAGCAGTACTTC; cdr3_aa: CASSPGQGGSYEQYF
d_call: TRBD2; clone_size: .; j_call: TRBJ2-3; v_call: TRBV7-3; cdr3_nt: TGTGCCAGCAGCTTAAGTTCGGTTAGCGGGAGGGGGAGCACAGATACGCAGTATTTT; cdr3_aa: CASSLSSVSGRGSTDTQYF
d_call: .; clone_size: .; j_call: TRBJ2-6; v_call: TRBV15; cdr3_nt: TGTGCCACCAGCAGAGCCGGCTCTGGGGCCAACGTCCTGACTTTC; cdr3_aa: CATSRAGSGANVLTF
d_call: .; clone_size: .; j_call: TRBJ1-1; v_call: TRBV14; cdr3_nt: TGTGCCAGCAGCCAAAGAGGGGTGCGGGCCATGAACACTGAAGCTTTCTTT; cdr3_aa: CASSQRGVRAMNTEAFF
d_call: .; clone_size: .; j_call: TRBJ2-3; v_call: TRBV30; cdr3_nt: TGTGCCTGGAGTGTACGACTCGGGGATACGCAGTATTTT; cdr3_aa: CAWSVRLGDTQYF
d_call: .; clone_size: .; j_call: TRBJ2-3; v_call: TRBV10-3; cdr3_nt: TGTGCCATCGGAGGAAGCGGTACAGATACGCAGTATTTT; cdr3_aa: CAIGGSGTDTQYF
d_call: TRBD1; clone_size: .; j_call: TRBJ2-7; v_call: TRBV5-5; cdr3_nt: TGTGCCAGCAGCTCGTCCGGGACAGGCTACGAGCAGTACTTC; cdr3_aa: CASSSSGTGYEQYF
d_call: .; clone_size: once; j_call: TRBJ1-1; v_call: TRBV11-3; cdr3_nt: TGTGCCAGCAGCTCGACGCGGCTGACTGAAGCTTTCTTT; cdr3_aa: CASSSTRLTEAFF
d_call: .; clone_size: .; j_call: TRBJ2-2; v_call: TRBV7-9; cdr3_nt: TGTGCCAGCAGCTTAGGCCTGCCCGGGGAGCTGTTTTTT; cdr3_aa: CASSLGLPGELFF
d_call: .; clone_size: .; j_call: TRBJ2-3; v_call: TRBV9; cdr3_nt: TGTGCCAGCAGCGCCCTTGCCAGCACAGATACGCAGTATTTT; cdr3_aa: CASSALASTDTQYF
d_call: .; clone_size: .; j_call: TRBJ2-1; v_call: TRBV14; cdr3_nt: TGTGCCAGCAGCCAAGTTCTAGTGATTCCCAATGAGCAGTTCTTC; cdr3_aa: CASSQVLVIPNEQFF
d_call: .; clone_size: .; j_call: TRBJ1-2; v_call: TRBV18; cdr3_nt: TGTGCCAGCTCACCAGAGGGGCAACCGGGCTATGGCTACACCTTC; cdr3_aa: CASSPEGQPGYGYTF
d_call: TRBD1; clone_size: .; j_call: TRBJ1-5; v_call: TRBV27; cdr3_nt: TGTGCCAGCAGTTTAGGGACAGGGGTCAATCAGCCCCAGCATTTT; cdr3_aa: CASSLGTGVNQPQHF
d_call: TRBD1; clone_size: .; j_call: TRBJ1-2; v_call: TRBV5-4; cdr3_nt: TGTGCCAGCAGCTCTGGAAAGGACAGGGTTTGGTATGGCTACACCTTC; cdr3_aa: CASSSGKDRVWYGYTF
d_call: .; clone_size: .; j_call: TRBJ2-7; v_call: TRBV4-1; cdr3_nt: TGCGCCAGCAGCCTAACTTCGTTAGGGGCCGAGCAGTACTTC; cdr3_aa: CASSLTSLGAEQYF
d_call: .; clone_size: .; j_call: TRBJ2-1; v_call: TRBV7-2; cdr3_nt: TGTGCCAGCAGCCCCTACAATGAGCAGTTCTTC; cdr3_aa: CASSPYNEQFF
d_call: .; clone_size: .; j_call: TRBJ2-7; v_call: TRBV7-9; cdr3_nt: TGTGCCAGCAGCTTAGGTTTTCAGAACGAGCAGTACTTC; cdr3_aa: CASSLGFQNEQYF
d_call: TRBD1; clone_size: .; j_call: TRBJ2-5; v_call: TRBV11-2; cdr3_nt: TGTGCCAGCAGCTCACAGGGGATAGGCAGGGAGACCCAGTACTTC; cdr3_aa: CASSSQGIGRETQYF
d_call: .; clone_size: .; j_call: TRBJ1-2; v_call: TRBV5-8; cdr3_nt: TGTGCCAGCCGGGGGCAAAACTATGGCTACACCTTC; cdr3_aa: CASRGQNYGYTF
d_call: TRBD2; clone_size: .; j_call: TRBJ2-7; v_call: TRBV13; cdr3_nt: TGTGCCAGCAGACCGCGGGGGGAGGACTACGAGCAGTACTTC; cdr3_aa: CASRPRGEDYEQYF
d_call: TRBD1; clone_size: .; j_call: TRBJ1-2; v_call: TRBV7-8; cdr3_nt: TGTGCCAGCAACGTGCGCGGACAGGGGCAGGGAGGCTACACCTTC; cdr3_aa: CASNVRGQGQGGYTF
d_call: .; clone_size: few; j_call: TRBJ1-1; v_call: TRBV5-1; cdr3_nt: TGCGCCAGCAGCTTGGGAGCCGTTATGAACACTGAAGCTTTCTTT; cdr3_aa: CASSLGAVMNTEAFF
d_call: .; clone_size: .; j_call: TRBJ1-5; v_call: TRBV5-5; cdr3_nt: TGTGCCAGCAGATCGACCGGGGTAGGGCCCCAGCATTTT; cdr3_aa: CASRSTGVGPQHF
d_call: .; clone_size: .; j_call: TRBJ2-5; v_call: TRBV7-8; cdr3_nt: TGTGCCAGCAGCTACGGGACATTCCAAGAGACCCAGTACTTC; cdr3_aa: CASSYGTFQETQYF
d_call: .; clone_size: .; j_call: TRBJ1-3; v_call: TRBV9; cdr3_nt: TGTGCCAGCAGCTTTTTGGGGGGAGGTGGAAACACCATATATTTT; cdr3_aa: CASSFLGGGGNTIYF
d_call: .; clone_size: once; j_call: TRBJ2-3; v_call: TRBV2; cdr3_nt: TGTGCCAGCATAAGGGGCCCGGAGGCAGATACGCAGTATTTT; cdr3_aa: CASIRGPEADTQYF
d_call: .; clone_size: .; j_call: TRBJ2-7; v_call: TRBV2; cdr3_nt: TGTGCCAGCAGTGAAGCGCGGTCTGAGCAGTACTTC; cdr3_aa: CASSEARSEQYF
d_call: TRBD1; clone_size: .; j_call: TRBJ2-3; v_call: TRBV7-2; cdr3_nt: TGTGCCAGCAGCCCAACTGGGACAGGGGTAGCAGATACGCAGTATTTT; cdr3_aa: CASSPTGTGVADTQYF
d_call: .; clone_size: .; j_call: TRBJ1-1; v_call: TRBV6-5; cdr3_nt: TGTGCCAGCCGAGGGGGGATTGGCACTGAAGCTTTCTTT; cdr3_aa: CASRGGIGTEAFF
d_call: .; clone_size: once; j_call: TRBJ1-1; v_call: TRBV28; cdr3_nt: TGTGCCAGCAGTCATCACGGCCTACAGATCACTGAAGCTTTCTTT; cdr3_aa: CASSHHGLQITEAFF
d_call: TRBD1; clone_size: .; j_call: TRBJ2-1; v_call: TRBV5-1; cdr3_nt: TGCGCCAGCAGCTTCGGGACAGGGTTTAACAATGAGCAGTTCTTC; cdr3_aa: CASSFGTGFNNEQFF
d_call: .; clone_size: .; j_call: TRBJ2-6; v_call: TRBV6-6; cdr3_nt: TGTGCCAGCAGTTACTCGAAAGGCTCTGGGGCCAACGTCCTGACTTTC; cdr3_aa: CASSYSKGSGANVLTF
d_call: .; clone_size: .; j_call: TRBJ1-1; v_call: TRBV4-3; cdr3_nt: TGCGCCAGCAGCCCGCGGGGCGCGAACACTGAAGCTTTCTTT; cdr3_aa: CASSPRGANTEAFF
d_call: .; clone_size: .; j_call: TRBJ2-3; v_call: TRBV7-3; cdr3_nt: TGTGCCAGCAGCACGGGGACCTTTCGCACAGATACGCAGTATTTT; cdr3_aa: CASSTGTFRTDTQYF
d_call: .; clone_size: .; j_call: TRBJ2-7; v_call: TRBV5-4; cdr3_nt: TGTGCCAGCAGCTTGGGCAGTTACGAAGAGCAGTACTTC; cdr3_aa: CASSLGSYEEQYF
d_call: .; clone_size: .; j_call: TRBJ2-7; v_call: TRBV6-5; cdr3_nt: TGTGCCAGCAGTCCACGGGTCGGGAGCTACGAGCAGTACTTC; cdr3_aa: CASSPRVGSYEQYF
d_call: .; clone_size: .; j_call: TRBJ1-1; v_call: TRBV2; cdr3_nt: TGTGCCAGCAGTGAAAGACAGACGAACACTGAAGCTTTCTTT; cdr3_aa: CASSERQTNTEAFF
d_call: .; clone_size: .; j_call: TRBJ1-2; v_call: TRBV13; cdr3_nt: TGTGCCAGCAGCACCCGGACAGACTATGGCTACACCTTC; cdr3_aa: CASSTRTDYGYTF
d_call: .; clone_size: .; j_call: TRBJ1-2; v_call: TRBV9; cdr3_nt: TGTGCCAGCAGCGTAGAACATTTCAACTATGGCTACACCTTC; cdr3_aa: CASSVEHFNYGYTF
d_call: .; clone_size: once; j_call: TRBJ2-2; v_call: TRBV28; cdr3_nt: TGTGCCAGCAGTTTAATAGCACCCGGGGAGCTGTTTTTT; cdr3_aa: CASSLIAPGELFF
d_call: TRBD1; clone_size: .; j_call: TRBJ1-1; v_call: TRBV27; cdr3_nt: TGTGCCAGCAGTTCTACGACAGGGTCGAACACTGAAGCTTTCTTT; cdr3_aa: CASSSTTGSNTEAFF
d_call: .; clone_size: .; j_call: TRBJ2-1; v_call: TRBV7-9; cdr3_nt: TGTGCCAGCAGCTTAAAGCCGAGTGGCGGAAAACAGTTCTTC; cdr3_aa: CASSLKPSGGKQFF
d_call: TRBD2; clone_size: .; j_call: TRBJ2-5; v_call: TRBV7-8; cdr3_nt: TGTGCCAGCAGCTTTTCGCTAGCGGGAGCTGCGGGGGAGGAGACCCAGTACTTC; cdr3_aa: CASSFSLAGAAGEETQYF
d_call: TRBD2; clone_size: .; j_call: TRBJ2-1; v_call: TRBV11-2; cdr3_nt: TGTGCCAGCAGCTCCCGACTAGCGGGAGCCTATGAGCAGTTCTTC; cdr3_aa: CASSSRLAGAYEQFF
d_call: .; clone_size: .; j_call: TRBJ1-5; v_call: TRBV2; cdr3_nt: TGTGCCAGCACCAGCCGGCGGGGGGCTGATCAGCCCCAGCATTTT; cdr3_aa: CASTSRRGADQPQHF
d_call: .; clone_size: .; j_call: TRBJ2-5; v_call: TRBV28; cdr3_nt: TGTGCCAGCACCACAGGGCAAGAGACCCAGTACTTC; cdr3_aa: CASTTGQETQYF